One sample yielded the 5 T cell receptor beta chains listed below, sequenced in a study of OX40 agonist ivuxolimab in advanced cancers. Receptor libraries were prepared by the immunoSEQ multiplex PCR assay. The clones in this table, taken by TCRdb from immuneACCESS, are in-frame only. Not every clone is retained; where verified, under half of the shortfall comes from an unresolved V gene, and the cause of the rest is unknown. This sample gives tens of thousands of clones in total; around 86% of them show up just once. The ten biggest clones cover about 0.5% of the sample. Sample: CD4+ or CD8+ T cells sorted from blood, taken in a trial of the OX40 agonist ivuxolimab. The source of these receptors is an adult with an advanced solid tumor such as melanoma, head and neck, liver or kidney cancer.

The chain links TRBV6-5 to TRBJ2-7, with D possibly TRBD1 on 6 matching bases. The CDR3 runs to 14 residues. Trimming stripped 5 bases from V and 2 bases from J, with 13 bases between. Germline loops: CDR1 MNHEY, CDR2 SVGAGI. This chain's CDR3 is CASSRQTGPYEQYF. The CDR3 DNA is TGTGCCAGCAGTAGACAGACAGGACCCTACGAGCAGTACTTC.

V usage is TRBV2 and J usage is TRBJ2-5, with TRBD2 identical over 7 bases. With 1 base clipped from V and 7 bases from J, the junction kept 3 bases outside the gene matches. The CDR3 runs to 13 residues. Germline V CDR1 and CDR2: SNHLY, FYNNEI. The CDR3 loop reads CASSEEGRGTQYF. The DNA for the CDR3 is TGTGCCAGCAGTGAAGAGGGGAGGGGGACCCAGTACTTC.

V usage is TRBV5-6 and J usage is TRBJ2-5, with TRBD2 identical over 10 bases. The J segment lost 8 bases and the V segment lost 2 bases, leaving 9 bases of the junction unmatched. The CDR3 totals 15 residues. Germline CDR1 SGHDT, CDR2 YYEEEE. The DNA of the CDR3 is TGTGCCAGCAGCTTATCTAGCGGGAGTTGGGAAACCCAGTACTTC. Its protein is CASSLSSGSWETQYF.

V gene TRBV21-1 combines with J gene TRBJ1-2. TRBV21-1 is classified as a pseudogene. This CDR3 is built from 16 residues. In nucleotides, the CDR3 is TGTGCCAGCAGCTTCCCCGGGAAGCACCATCACTATGGCTACACCTTC. Translation: CASSFPGKHHHYGYTF.

J is TRBJ1-2 and V is TRBV28; 8 bases agree with TRBD1. V lost 7 bases, J lost 4 bases, and 11 bases stayed unmatched. CDR1 and CDR2 (germline): MDHEN, SYDVKM. CDR3 length: 15 amino acids. The CDR3 reads CASNPQGARSYGYTF. CDR3 nucleotide sequence: TGTGCCAGCAATCCCCAGGGGGCGCGGTCCTATGGCTACACCTTC.